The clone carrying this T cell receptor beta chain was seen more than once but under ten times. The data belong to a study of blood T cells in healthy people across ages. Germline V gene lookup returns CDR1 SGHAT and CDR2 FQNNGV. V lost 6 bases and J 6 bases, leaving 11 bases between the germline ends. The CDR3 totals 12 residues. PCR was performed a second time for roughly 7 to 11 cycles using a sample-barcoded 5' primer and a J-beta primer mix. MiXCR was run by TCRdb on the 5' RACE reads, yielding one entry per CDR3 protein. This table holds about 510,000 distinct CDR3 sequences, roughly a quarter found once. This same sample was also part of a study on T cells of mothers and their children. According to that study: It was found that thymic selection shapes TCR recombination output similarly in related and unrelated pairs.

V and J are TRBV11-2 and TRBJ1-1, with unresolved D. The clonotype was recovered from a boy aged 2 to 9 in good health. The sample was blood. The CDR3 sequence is CASSLTVAEAFF. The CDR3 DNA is TGTGCCAGCAGTCTCACGGTGGCTGAAGCTTTCTTT.